A single count supports the clone carrying this T cell receptor beta chain. Its antigen is not known. The V end lost 6 bases, the J end lost 4 bases, and 9 bases lay between the germline ends. The CDR3 has 12 amino acids. The data stem from a study of Ad26.COV2.S vaccination and SARS-CoV-2 variants. Study outcomes and limitations: TCR breadth and depth estimates may have understated total T cell responses. CD8+ and CD4+ T cells specific for spike reportedly responded with substantial breadth after vaccination.

Using immunoSEQ multiplex PCR, the repertoire was profiled, and TCRdb retains in-frame clones only, with some absent. This table holds 180,000 or so clones, approximately 88% found once. The sequence was obtained from a human donor who had recovered from COVID-19. Sample: peripheral blood, taken after recovery from COVID-19. The V and J genes are TRBV12-3 or TRBV12-4 and TRBJ2-5; D is unresolved. CDR3 nucleotides: TGTGCCAGCAGCCTAAATGGAGAGACCCAGTACTTC. This gives the protein CASSLNGETQYF.